The clone carrying this TCR beta chain was seen just once. This entry belongs to a study of blood T cell repertoires in COVID-19. Sequenced by immunoSEQ multiplex PCR; TCRdb stores in-frame clones only, minus some. The table includes about 170,000 clones, about four fifths detected once. The CDR3 runs 18 residues. Germline CDR1 reads GTSNPN; CDR2 reads SVGIG (reference sequence). The junction had 13 bases not matched to a gene; V was cut back by 5 bases and J by 1 base. The sequence came from a man in his sixties or seventies with active or convalescent COVID-19. Sequenced input: peripheral blood. The chain links TRBV30 to TRBJ2-1; 11 bases map to TRBD2. The CDR3 bases are TGTGCCTGGCCCCTCCTGGGACTAGCGGAGGGGTCCTACAATGAGCAGTTCTTC. This encodes CAWPLLGLAEGSYNEQFF.